The TCR beta chain under discussion was sequenced for a study of T cell responses to AZD1222 COVID-19 vaccine. The repertoire was sequenced with immunoSEQ multiplex PCR; TCRdb's copy has only in-frame clones and lacks some. The profile shows 110,000 to 150,000 clones, roughly 93% of them singletons. The ends were cut back, 7 bases at V and 4 bases at J, with 17 bases in the middle. Germline values: CDR1 MNHEY, CDR2 SMNVEV (reference sequence). This CDR3 contains 16 residues. The chain joins TRBV27 to TRBJ2-6, with no clear D. The TCR originated in an adult who had recovered from COVID-19. The sample consisted of peripheral blood, taken after recovery from COVID-19. The CDR3 DNA reads TGTGCCAGCACCAAAAGGAACCTTATGGGGGCCAACGTCCTGACTTTC. Translation gives CASTKRNLMGANVLTF.